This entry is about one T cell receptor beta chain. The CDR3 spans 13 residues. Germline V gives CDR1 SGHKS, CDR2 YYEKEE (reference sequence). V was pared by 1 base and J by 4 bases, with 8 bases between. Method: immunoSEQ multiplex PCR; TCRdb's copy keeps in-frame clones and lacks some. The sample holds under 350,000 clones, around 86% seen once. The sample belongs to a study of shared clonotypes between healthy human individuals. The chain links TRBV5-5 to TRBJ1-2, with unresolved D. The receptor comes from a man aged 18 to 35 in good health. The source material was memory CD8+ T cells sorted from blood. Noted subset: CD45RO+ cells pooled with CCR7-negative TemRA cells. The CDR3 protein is CASSLPSPYGYTF. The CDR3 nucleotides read TGTGCCAGCAGCTTGCCGTCCCCCTATGGCTACACCTTC.